The following is a T cell receptor (beta chain) sequence with its context. CDR3 length: 14 residues. The V gene's germline CDR1 is SQVTM and CDR2 ANQGSEA. V shed 4 bases and J shed 4 bases, with 13 bases lying between them. The source of the sample is a study of blood T cell repertoires in COVID-19. Study-wide context: COVID-19 samples collected from the United States, Italy and Spain covered acute and convalescent phases. From T cells, B-cell-depleted T cells, or PBMCs came the material, which was cDNA or gDNA.

In the authors' workflow: By means of reference gene primer amplification, nucleated cell counts were estimated. Assay: immunoSEQ multiplex PCR; the TCRdb copy retains only in-frame clones and omits some. D and trimming were read from the DNA, whereas the V and J calls and clone size are those reported in that table. The data contain tens of thousands of clones, around 83% of them singletons. The material sequenced was peripheral blood. The chain is built from TRBV29-1 and TRBJ1-4; D not resolved. This receptor was taken from a man aged 65 to 85 with active COVID-19. The CDR3 region is CSVASGQSNEKLFF. CDR3 DNA sequence: TGCAGCGTTGCATCTGGGCAGAGTAATGAAAAACTGTTTTTT.